These 21 T cell receptor beta chains were all obtained from the same sample, sequenced in a study of identical twins (dated by TCRdb to the mid-2010s). The method was 5' RACE. The data were produced on an Illumina HiSeq 2000. TCRdb trimmed the raw reads at Q25, called clones with MiXCR and kept productive beta chains. CDR3 protein duplicates are merged, each entry listing the most common genes and DNA. Within this sample are nearly 900,000 distinct CDR3 sequences, with roughly an eighth of them counted one time only. In total, the top ten clones hold around 1.5% of the sample. This sample was shared with a second study, whose subject was yellow fever vaccine responses in identical twins.

The specimen sequenced was PBMCs. The receptors were gathered from a woman under 30 in good health.

The rearrangement links TRBV4-1 to TRBJ2-1; 7 positions match TRBD2. The CDR3 is 14 amino acids. The ends lost 3 bases at V and 6 bases at J; junction bases unmatched: 5. Germline V lookup: CDR1 MGHRA, CDR2 YSYEKL. CDR3 sequence reads: CASSHPGTTNEQFF. CDR3 sequence (DNA): TGCGCCAGCAGCCATCCCGGGACTACCAATGAGCAGTTCTTC.

This clonotype was detected only a few times. The chain combines TRBV27 with TRBJ2-3; TRBD2 agrees at 9 bases. Germline trimming cut 3 bases from V and 6 bases from J; bases unmatched to any gene: 10. The germline gives CDR1 MNHEY, CDR2 SMNVEV (reference sequence). This CDR3 spans 16 amino acids. CDR3 sequence (DNA): TGTGCCAGCAGTTTGGGATACGGGACTAGCCGCGATACGCAGTATTTT. Translated, it gives CASSLGYGTSRDTQYF.

This clonotype was picked up many times. The CDR3 here is CASSYEGLAGFTDTQYF. CDR3 in DNA: TGTGCCAGCAGTTACGAGGGACTAGCGGGATTCACAGATACGCAGTATTTT. The chain joins TRBV6-2 or TRBV6-3 to TRBJ2-3; 13 positions match TRBD2. J was trimmed by 2 bases and V by 2 bases; bases with no gene match: 4. The V gene's germline CDR1 is MNHEY and CDR2 SVGEGT. The CDR3 consists of 17 residues.

This rearrangement joins TRBV14 to TRBJ2-7; D is uncertain. V was clipped by 1 base and J by 6 bases, with 10 bases between them. Germline loops: CDR1 SGHDN, CDR2 FVKESK. The CDR3 contains 13 residues. The CDR3 here is CASSQGSTTEQYV. The DNA of the CDR3 is TGTGCCAGCAGCCAAGGCTCCACTACCGAGCAGTACGTC.

The chain links TRBV11-3 to TRBJ1-1; D not resolved. Germline CDR1 is SGHNT and CDR2 is YENEEA. V lost 5 bases to trimming and J lost 1 base, with 17 bases between them. There are 16 residues in the CDR3. The CDR3: CASSPLLDPSNTEAFF. As DNA, the CDR3 is TGTGCCAGCAGCCCCCTATTGGACCCCTCGAACACTGAAGCTTTCTTT.

V and J are TRBV20-1 and TRBJ2-7, with D maybe TRBD1 (5 bases). In germline, CDR1 is DFQATT, CDR2 SNEGSKA (reference sequence). Trimming took 2 bases from V and 2 from J, leaving 13 bases between them. This CDR3 comprises 14 residues. This CDR3 reads CSARRGQGPYEQYF. The CDR3 coding sequence is TGCAGTGCTAGAAGGGGCCAGGGCCCCTACGAGCAGTACTTC.

The chain recombines TRBV10-3 with TRBJ1-2; D unclear. The CDR3 covers 16 residues. Trimming cost V 0 bases and J 2 bases, with 13 bases left between them. CDR1 is ENHRY, CDR2 SYGVKD, per germline. CDR3 DNA: TGTGCCATCAGTGAGTCCCGACGGATTGACAACTATGGCTACACCTTC. Its protein product is CAISESRRIDNYGYTF.

This clonotype has only a few counts. The gene calls are TRBV20-1 and TRBJ2-7; TRBD1 aligns across 8 bases. The CDR3 loop spans 18 amino acids. The trim removed 0 bases at V and 0 bases at J, leaving 13 bases unmatched. The germline V gene has CDR1 DFQATT and CDR2 SNEGSKA (reference sequence). The CDR3 sequence: CSARELGQVSTLSYEQYF. Here the CDR3 DNA reads TGCAGTGCTAGAGAGTTGGGACAGGTCAGTACCCTCTCCTACGAGCAGTACTTC.

For the CDR3, the DNA is TGTGCCAGCAGCTCGTTTAAGGATAGGGGCGGTGAGCAGTTCTTC. The encoded protein is CASSSFKDRGGEQFF. The chain couples TRBV7-9 to TRBJ2-1; a weak D match, TRBD1 (5 bases). The V end was cut by 4 bases, the J end by 9 bases, with 19 bases between. The CDR3 is made up of 15 amino acids. Germline V gene data show CDR1 as SEHNR and CDR2 as FQNEAQ (reference sequence).

This clonotype was detected ten times or more. The chain recombines TRBV3-1 with TRBJ2-7; 8 bases agree with TRBD2. Losses at the gene ends were 5 bases for V and 7 bases for J; bases not matched to a gene: 1. In germline, CDR1 is LGHDT, CDR2 YNNKEL (reference sequence). The CDR3 consists of 11 residues. CDR3 nucleotide sequence: TGTGCCAGCAGCGGGACTAGTGAGCAGTACTTC. Encoded protein: CASSGTSEQYF.

There are a few counts of this clonotype. The rearrangement links TRBV5-1 to TRBJ2-5; 8 bases agree with TRBD2. CDR3 length equals 16 residues. V shed 4 bases, J shed 1 base, and the junction held 9 bases outside the gene matches. Germline loops: CDR1 SGHRS, CDR2 YFSETQ. As DNA, the CDR3 is TGCGCCAGCAGCCCCTTAGCGGGGATGTTCCAAGAGACCCAGTACTTC. Its protein product is CASSPLAGMFQETQYF.

The chain recombines TRBV6-2 or TRBV6-3 with TRBJ2-1; maybe TRBD2 (5 bases). CDR1 is MNHEY and CDR2 is SVGEGT in the germline V gene. CDR3 length: 14 amino acids. V was cut by 1 base and J by 4 bases, with 8 bases left in between. DNA for the CDR3: TGTGCCAGCAGTTACTTTGGACTGTACAATGAGCAGTTCTTC. Its protein product is CASSYFGLYNEQFF.

V gene TRBV3-1 combines with J gene TRBJ2-5; 7 bases are shared with TRBD2. CDR3 length: 14 residues. The V gene's germline CDR1 is LGHDT and CDR2 YNNKEL (reference sequence). V was pared by 4 bases and J by 9 bases, with 11 bases of the junction left unmatched. The CDR3 DNA follows: TGTGCCAGCAGCCTTGGGACTACCCCCTGGGCCCAGTACTTC. This gives the protein CASSLGTTPWAQYF.

J is TRBJ2-2 and V is TRBV5-6, with TRBD1 identical over 8 bases. The CDR3 consists of 17 residues. The V and J ends lost 1 base and 4 bases, in that order; junction bases with no gene match: 9. Germline CDR1 SGHDT, CDR2 YYEEEE. Here the CDR3 DNA reads TGTGCCAGCAGCTTGCGCGTAGCGGACAGGGCCACCGGGGAGCTGTTTTTT. It specifies CASSLRVADRATGELFF.

The J gene is TRBJ1-2, the V gene TRBV20-1; D perhaps matches TRBD1 (5 bases). From germline, CDR1 is DFQATT and CDR2 SNEGSKA (reference sequence). V gave up 5 bases and J gave up 2 bases, with 12 bases separating them. CDR3 length: 13 amino acids. DNA of the CDR3: TGCAGTGCTTCAGGAGGGACGAACTATGGCTACACCTTC. Residues: CSASGGTNYGYTF.

The chain recombines TRBV25-1 with TRBJ2-4; no firm D call. The V end lost 2 bases, the J end lost 0 bases, and 2 bases lay between the germline ends. The length of the CDR3 is 13 residues. Germline values: CDR1 MGHDK, CDR2 SYGVNS. In DNA, the CDR3 is TGTGCCAGCAGTGAACCAGCCAAAAACATTCAGTACTTC. As protein: CASSEPAKNIQYF.

The chain couples TRBV2 to TRBJ2-7; the D gene is possibly TRBD2 (5 bases). V dropped 6 bases and J dropped 7 bases, with 19 bases sitting between them. The CDR3 is 14 residues long. Germline V CDR1 and CDR2: SNHLY, FYNNEI. DNA of the CDR3: TGTGCCAGCAGCCGGACTGAGGAGTCGGGAGAGCAGTACGTC. Translating it yields CASSRTEESGEQYV.

A single count supports this clonotype. This sequence joins TRBV11-1 and TRBJ2-4; 8 nucleotides align to TRBD1. V was pared by 4 bases and J by 6 bases, with 5 bases of the junction left unmatched. The CDR3 is 14 residues long. From germline, CDR1 is SGHAT and CDR2 FQDESV (reference sequence). CDR3 sequence reads: CASSSGQVGNIQYF. As DNA, the CDR3 is TGTGCCAGCAGCTCGGGACAGGTCGGAAACATTCAGTACTTC.

CDR3 DNA: TGTGCCACCAGCCCGGGAACCGGGGAGCTGTTTTTT. Protein sequence: CATSPGTGELFF. The rearrangement links TRBV15 to TRBJ2-2, with D possibly being TRBD2 (5 bases). CDR1 and CDR2 (germline): LNHNV, YYDKDF (reference sequence). This CDR3 spans 12 amino acids. Trimming removed 5 bases at V and 5 bases at J, with 6 bases between. Supplemented by reference TRBV15 and TRBJ2-2, the full variable domain reads DAMVIQNPRYQVTQFGKPVTLSCSQTLNHNVMYWYQQKSSQAPKLLFHYYDKDFNNEADTPDNFQSRRPNTSFCFLDIRSPGLGDTAMYLCATSPGTGELFFGEGSRLTVL.

The chain carries TRBV6-5 and TRBJ2-4; a weak D match, TRBD1 (5 bases). The germline V and J ends were trimmed by 2 bases and 1 base, with 12 bases remaining between them. Per germline, CDR1 MNHEY and CDR2 SVGAGI. The CDR3 loop spans 16 amino acids. The CDR3 region has the DNA TGTGCCAGCAGTTACCAAGGGGTTGGGGCCAAAAACATTCAGTACTTC. As protein: CASSYQGVGAKNIQYF.

The table lists this clonotype with many counts. The junction departs from the called germline gene at one end, perhaps through a read error. The chain couples TRBV11-2 to TRBJ2-7; the D is unclear. Germline V gene data show CDR1 as SGHAT and CDR2 as FQNNGV. The CDR3 loop spans 12 amino acids. CDR3 coding DNA: TGTGCCAGCAGTTTAGAGTCCTACGAGCAGTACTTC. Translating it yields CASSLESYEQYF.